One and the same sample provided the 29 T cell receptor beta chains below, sequenced in a study of post-analysis software for immune sequencing data. Overall study findings and caveats: A few TRBV segments (TRBV5-6, TRBV5-1 and TRBV20-1 among them) occurred more frequently in patients than in controls.

Unique molecular identifiers were carried by the TCR beta cDNA libraries. A single record per CDR3 protein comes from TCRdb applying MiXCR to the PCR reads. The table shows about 500,000 distinct CDR3 sequences, with 40% to 55% occurring only once. Antigens of these TCRs are unknown. Sequencing input: blood. Source of these receptors: a girl aged 10-17 years with multiple sclerosis.

This clonotype was seen only a few times. DNA for the CDR3: TGTGCCAGCAGCCCCCGGGCCGGGGCGGACTATGGCTACACCTTC. It is translated as CASSPRAGADYGYTF. The chain couples TRBV7-9 to TRBJ1-2; perhaps TRBD1 as D (5 bases). V gave up 5 bases and J gave up 3 bases, with 16 bases separating them. The germline V gene has CDR1 SEHNR and CDR2 FQNEAQ (reference sequence). The CDR3 totals 15 residues. The full variable domain, completed using reference TRBV7-9 and TRBJ1-2, is DTGVSQNPRHKITKRGQNVTFRCDPISEHNRLYWYRQTLGQGPEFLTYFQNEAQLEKSRLLSDRFSAERPKGSFSTLEIQRTEQGDSAMYLCASSPRAGADYGYTFGSGTRLTVV.

This rearrangement joins TRBV12-3 or TRBV12-4 to TRBJ2-7, with unresolved D. The CDR3 length is 14 residues. V was trimmed by 3 bases and J by 0 bases, leaving 9 bases between them. CDR3 sequence (DNA): TGTGCCAGCAGTTTCTACAAAAGCTCCTACGAGCAGTACTTC. Its translation: CASSFYKSSYEQYF.

V gene TRBV2 combines with J gene TRBJ2-5, with D tentatively TRBD2 (6 bases). CDR3 length: 14 residues. V lost 3 bases, J lost 11 bases, and 19 bases lay in between. Germline CDR1 reads SNHLY; CDR2 reads FYNNEI. For the CDR3, the DNA is TGTGCCAGCAGTGAGAATGGGGGAGGTAATGAGCAGTACTTC. Encoded protein: CASSENGGGNEQYF.

The chain is built from TRBV7-2 and TRBJ2-3, with TRBD2 identical over 12 bases. Germline assignment: CDR1 SGHTA and CDR2 FQGNSA. The CDR3 is made up of 16 amino acids. J was trimmed by 5 bases and V by 3 bases; bases with no gene match: 6. The CDR3 DNA reads as TGTGCCAGCAGCTTGACTAGCGGGAGTGTTGAAGATACGCAGTATTTT. It encodes CASSLTSGSVEDTQYF.

The J gene is TRBJ2-1, the V gene TRBV27, with 8 bases matching TRBD1. Per germline, CDR1 MNHEY and CDR2 SMNVEV (reference sequence). The length of the CDR3 is 15 residues. V lost 7 bases, J lost 5 bases, and 10 bases stayed unmatched. The CDR3 DNA reads TGTGCCAGCACCCAAGACAGGGGTTCCCACAATGAGCAGTTCTTC. It encodes CASTQDRGSHNEQFF.

The chain couples TRBV6-5 to TRBJ2-1; D tentatively reads TRBD1 or TRBD2 (5 bases each). Germline V gene lookup returns CDR1 MNHEY and CDR2 SVGAGI. This CDR3 spans 16 amino acids. Trimming removed 6 bases at V and 5 bases at J, with 20 bases between. The CDR3 sequence: CASRSRSGRLNNEQFF. In DNA, the CDR3 is TGTGCCAGCAGGTCGAGATCGGGACGGTTAAACAATGAGCAGTTCTTC.

V is TRBV12-3 or TRBV12-4 and J is TRBJ2-2, with D possibly being TRBD1 or TRBD2 (6 bases each). Trimming left V 1 base short and J 3 bases short, with 12 bases between. The length of the CDR3 is 16 residues. CDR3 nucleotides: TGTGCCAGCAGTTTAGACAGGGAGGTCGACACCGGGGAGCTGTTTTTT. The encoded protein is CASSLDREVDTGELFF.

In this sample, this clonotype turned up a few times. The rearrangement links TRBV20-1 to TRBJ2-6; 8 bases are shared with TRBD1. Germline-derived CDR1 and CDR2 are DFQATT and SNEGSKA (reference sequence). The J segment lost 0 bases and the V segment lost 5 bases, leaving 9 bases of the junction unmatched. The CDR3 extends over 17 amino acids. The CDR3 reads CSAQTGAPGSGANVLTF. The CDR3 coding sequence is TGCAGTGCTCAGACAGGGGCCCCAGGCTCTGGGGCCAACGTCCTGACTTTC.

The J gene is TRBJ1-4, the V gene TRBV28; D is perhaps TRBD1 (5 bases). CDR1 is MDHEN and CDR2 is SYDVKM in the germline V gene. This CDR3 has 17 amino acids. V lost 4 bases and J 0 bases, leaving 15 bases between the germline ends. CDR3 region: CASSSPGRRATNEKLFF. CDR3 coding DNA: TGTGCCAGCAGTTCGCCAGGGAGGAGGGCAACTAATGAAAAACTGTTTTTT.

V and J are TRBV5-1 and TRBJ2-1; possible D gene TRBD2, 5 bases. Trimming took 6 bases from V and 8 from J, leaving 27 bases between them. The CDR3 is 17 amino acids. Per the germline V gene, CDR1 is SGHRS and CDR2 is YFSETQ. In DNA, the CDR3 is TGCGCCAGCATATTCACATCCGAGCGGAGAGGCCGGGATGAGCAGTTCTTC. It encodes CASIFTSERRGRDEQFF. The variable domain in full, with the rest retrieved from reference TRBV5-1 and TRBJ2-1, is KAGVTQTPRYLIKTRGQQVTLSCSPISGHRSVSWYQQTPGQGLQFLFEYFSETQRNKGNFPGRFSGRQFSNSRSEMNVSTLELGDSALYLCASIFTSERRGRDEQFFGPGTRLTVL.

J is TRBJ2-1 and V is TRBV3-1; the match to TRBD1 covers 7 bases. The CDR3 totals 16 residues. Trimming removed 4 bases from V and 5 bases from J; junction bases left unmatched: 11. Germline CDR1 LGHDT, CDR2 YNNKEL (reference sequence). The CDR3 loop reads CASSPPGTDSNNEQFF. The CDR3 DNA sequence: TGTGCCAGCAGCCCCCCCGGGACAGATTCTAACAATGAGCAGTTCTTC.

V is TRBV11-2 and J is TRBJ1-2, with a tentative D call TRBD1 (6 bases). Trimming took 5 bases from V and 2 from J, leaving 15 bases between them. The CDR3 has 15 amino acids. CDR1 SGHAT and CDR2 FQNNGV come from the germline V gene. The CDR3 DNA sequence: TGTGCCAGCAGCCCGACGGGACAAGCCAACTATGGCTACACCTTC. It yields the protein CASSPTGQANYGYTF.

This sequence joins TRBV12-1 and TRBJ2-7; TRBD1 is the table's D call, not checked against the DNA. TRBV12-1 is flagged as a pseudogene. This CDR3 region has 15 residues. In DNA form, the CDR3 reads TGTGCCAGCAGCGCCGGGGACCAACCTACCTACGAGCAGTACTTC. Translated: CASSAGDQPTYEQYF.

This clonotype was detected ten times or more. The CDR3 DNA sequence: TGTGCCAGCAGCTTAGTACTAGCCAATGAGCAGTTCTTC. It yields the protein CASSLVLANEQFF. V usage is TRBV7-2 and J usage is TRBJ2-1, with TRBD2 as a possible D gene (6 bases). Germline V lookup: CDR1 SGHTA, CDR2 FQGNSA. This CDR3 region has 13 residues. The V gene lost 1 base and the J gene lost 6 bases, with 7 bases spanning the gap.

This clonotype was found a few times. V usage is TRBV9 and J usage is TRBJ2-5, with 10 bases lining up with TRBD2. The better agreement between TRBJ2-7 and the DNA end casts doubt on the J call. Per germline, CDR1 SGDLS and CDR2 YYNGEE. The CDR3 length is 14 residues. The CDR3 bases are TGTGCCAGCAGCGGAGCGGGAGGGGACGACGAGCAGTACTTC. Residues: CASSGAGGDDEQYF.

The DNA of the CDR3 is TGCAGTGCTAGAGAGGGGACTACCCTCCCAACGTACTTC. Translating gives CSAREGTTLPTYF. The chain employs TRBV20-1 and TRBJ2-5; 7 bases map to TRBD2. Germline V gene sequence: CDR1 DFQATT, CDR2 SNEGSKA (reference sequence). This CDR3 comprises 13 residues. V lost 0 bases to trimming and J lost 13 bases; unmatched junction nucleotides: 11.

Here the CDR3 reads CASSLPRRGFPSYNEQFF. The DNA of the CDR3 is TGTGCCAGCAGTTTACCCCGGAGGGGCTTTCCCTCCTACAATGAGCAGTTCTTC. V is TRBV28 and J is TRBJ2-1; the D gene is possibly TRBD2 (6 bases). The V end was cut by 2 bases, the J end by 0 bases, with 17 bases between. Germline-derived CDR1 and CDR2 are MDHEN and SYDVKM. CDR3 length: 18 amino acids. Combining the CDR3 with reference TRBV28 and TRBJ2-1 gives the whole variable domain DVKVTQSSRYLVKRTGEKVFLECVQDMDHENMFWYRQDPGLGLRLIYFSYDVKMKEKGDIPEGYSVSREKKERFSLILESASTNQTSMYLCASSLPRRGFPSYNEQFFGPGTRLTVL.

This clonotype was recorded a few times. The V and J genes are TRBV4-1 and TRBJ2-7, with D maybe TRBD2 (5 bases). Germline V CDR1 and CDR2: MGHRA, YSYEKL. The CDR3 extends over 15 amino acids. Between the trimmed V and J ends, which lost 0 bases and 4 bases, there was a span of 13 bases. CDR3 sequence: CASSQELLAAYEQYF. CDR3 bases: TGCGCCAGCAGCCAAGAATTGCTAGCAGCTTACGAGCAGTACTTC.

This chain connects TRBV27 to TRBJ2-1; 7 nucleotides match TRBD2. With V trimmed by 2 bases and J by 9 bases, 7 bases remained unmatched. This CDR3 contains 14 residues. CDR1 MNHEY and CDR2 SMNVEV come from the germline V gene (reference sequence). DNA of the CDR3: TGTGCCAGCAGTTTAAGTTCGTGGGGGGGTGAGCAGTTCTTC. Translated: CASSLSSWGGEQFF.

This rearrangement joins TRBV2 to TRBJ2-7, with TRBD2 matching 7 bases. The V segment lost 6 bases and the J segment 0 bases; nucleotides outside the gene matches: 26. CDR1 is SNHLY and CDR2 is FYNNEI in the germline V gene. This CDR3 is built from 21 residues. CDR3 nucleotide sequence: TGTGCCAGCAGCGGGGGGATCCGGACTAGTGCAAGGATAGGTAGCTCCTACGAGCAGTACTTC. Amino acids: CASSGGIRTSARIGSSYEQYF.

This clonotype was seen at least ten times. The J gene is TRBJ2-7, the V gene TRBV6-6; TRBD1 aligns across 10 bases. V lost 1 base and J lost 3; bases outside the gene matches: 6. Germline V lookup: CDR1 MNHNY, CDR2 SVGAGI (reference sequence). The CDR3 has 16 residues. The CDR3 coding sequence is TGTGCCAGCAGTTACTGGGGTGGACAGGGGGGCTACGAGCAGTACTTC. Translation: CASSYWGGQGGYEQYF.

Within the sample, this clonotype is medium-sized. This chain links TRBV28 with TRBJ2-1; 7 bases map to TRBD2. V was pared by 7 bases and J by 4 bases, with 7 bases of the junction left unmatched. This CDR3 comprises 14 residues. CDR1 is MDHEN, CDR2 SYDVKM, per germline. The CDR3 DNA follows: TGTGCCAGCACTTTGGAGGGAGGGTACAATGAGCAGTTCTTC. Translated: CASTLEGGYNEQFF.

This chain uses TRBV7-6 with TRBJ2-1; 13 nucleotides match TRBD2. After removal of 5 bases from V and 4 bases from J, the junction contained 2 bases not matched to a gene. Germline loops: CDR1 SGHVS, CDR2 FNYEAQ. The CDR3 consists of 15 residues. CDR3 in amino acids: CASSPTSGRYNEQFF. In nucleotides, the CDR3 is TGTGCCAGCAGCCCGACTAGCGGGAGGTACAATGAGCAGTTCTTC.

J is TRBJ1-1 and V is TRBV10-3; D ambiguous. In germline, CDR1 is ENHRY, CDR2 SYGVKD. V was shortened by 10 bases and J by 3 bases, with 15 bases between the two germline ends. The CDR3 totals 13 residues. CDR3 sequence (DNA): TGTGCCACCCTACTACGAAGTGACACTGAAGCTTTCTTT. Its translation: CATLLRSDTEAFF.

The chain uses TRBV11-2 and TRBJ2-5; D ambiguous. There are 15 residues in the CDR3. From germline, CDR1 is SGHAT and CDR2 FQNNGV. V was pared by 5 bases and J by 3 bases, with 16 bases between. The CDR3 loop is CASSLNPTEEETQYF. The CDR3 DNA sequence: TGTGCCAGCAGCCTCAATCCGACGGAAGAAGAGACCCAGTACTTC.

The chain couples TRBV12-3 or TRBV12-4 to TRBJ2-5; 8 bases map to TRBD2. J lost 4 bases, V lost 6 bases, and 10 bases had no gene match. This CDR3 comprises 15 residues. The CDR3 protein is CASSSTRTSPETQYF. The CDR3 region has the DNA TGTGCCAGCAGCTCCACCAGGACTAGCCCAGAGACCCAGTACTTC.

This clonotype was seen a few times. The chain recombines TRBV7-2 with TRBJ1-5; TRBD1 matches 9 bases. Germline values: CDR1 SGHTA, CDR2 FQGNSA. The junction had 2 bases not matched to a gene; V was cut back by 2 bases and J by 6 bases. This CDR3 is built from 14 residues. This CDR3 is CASSLRTGVQPQHF. CDR3 DNA sequence: TGTGCCAGCAGCTTAAGGACAGGGGTTCAGCCCCAGCATTTT.

In this sample, this clonotype turned up a few times. The rearrangement joins TRBV4-1 to TRBJ2-7; TRBD1 is a possible D gene (6 bases). V lost 0 bases to trimming and J lost 3 bases, with 9 bases between them. The CDR3 is 14 amino acids. Germline loops: CDR1 MGHRA, CDR2 YSYEKL. CDR3 nucleotide sequence: TGCGCCAGCAGCCAAGATTCAGGGGACTACGAGCAGTACTTC. Residues: CASSQDSGDYEQYF.

This chain joins TRBV7-3 and TRBJ2-7; D may be TRBD1 (5 bases). Germline assignment: CDR1 SGHTA and CDR2 FQGTGA. The CDR3 covers 13 residues. V shed 2 bases and J shed 6 bases, with 11 bases lying between them. The CDR3 protein is CASSLADSLEQYF. The CDR3 DNA reads TGTGCCAGCAGCTTAGCCGACAGTCTCGAGCAGTACTTC.